A selection of T cell receptor beta chains follows, all from one sample in a study of identical twins. TCRdb passed the 5' RACE reads through MiXCR, listing each CDR3 protein once. Of over 200,000 distinct CDR3 sequences listed, roughly 7.1% are singletons. These data were also reused for a study on T cells expressing NK-cell markers.

Sequenced sample: CD8+ T cells sorted from blood. The receptors originated from a woman younger than 30 in good health. Both conserved end residues are part of each CDR3. The order of the fields is J gene, V gene, clone size, D gene, CDR3 DNA, CDR3 protein. The D gene is left open where the match is weak. Size is stated for part of the rows, as once, few or many counts, or as a class when the clone is expanded.

J: TRBJ2-5
V: TRBV27
size: many
D: TRBD2
DNA: TGTGCCAGCAGTCCGCGGGGGAACCAAGAGACCCAGTACTTC
CDR3: CASSPRGNQETQYF

J: TRBJ2-2
V: TRBV6-2/TRBV6-3
size: .
D: .
DNA: TGTGCCAGCAGTTACCAAACTAGAGGCGGGGAGCTGTTTTTT
CDR3: CASSYQTRGGELFF

J: TRBJ1-2
V: TRBV3-1
size: .
D: .
DNA: TGTGCCAGCAGCCAGGAAACCGAAATGGGTAACTATGGCTACACCTTC
CDR3: CASSQETEMGNYGYTF

J: TRBJ2-7
V: TRBV12-3/TRBV12-4
size: many
D: .
DNA: TGTGCCAGCAGCCGCCGACAGGCGGTCTACGAGCAGTACTTC
CDR3: CASSRRQAVYEQYF

J: TRBJ1-2
V: TRBV27
size: few
D: .
DNA: TGTGCCAGCAGGGACATAGTTGAAGGCTACACCTTC
CDR3: CASRDIVEGYTF

J: TRBJ2-5
V: TRBV6-1
size: .
D: TRBD1
DNA: TGTGCCAGCAGTGACGGGACAGGGGGACGAGAGACCCAGTACTTC
CDR3: CASSDGTGGRETQYF

J: TRBJ1-2
V: TRBV7-9
size: .
D: TRBD1
DNA: TGTGCCAGCAGCCCGCCGGGACAGAACTATGGCTACACCTTC
CDR3: CASSPPGQNYGYTF

J: TRBJ2-7
V: TRBV9
size: many
D: TRBD1
DNA: TGTGCCAGCAGCGTATCCGGTCAGGGGGCAAACGAGCAGTACTTC
CDR3: CASSVSGQGANEQYF

J: TRBJ2-7
V: TRBV10-2
size: .
D: .
DNA: TGCGCCAGCAGTGAGTCGGTGGCAACCTACGAGCAGTACTTC
CDR3: CASSESVATYEQYF

J: TRBJ2-5
V: TRBV5-1
size: .
D: .
DNA: TGCGCCAGCAGCTTCGGACAGGAGGGACCTGGGAGGGAGACCCAGTACTTC
CDR3: CASSFGQEGPGRETQYF

J: TRBJ2-7
V: TRBV3-1
size: .
D: .
DNA: TGTGCCAGCAGCGATCCAGGGAGCTCCTACGAGCAGTACTTC
CDR3: CASSDPGSSYEQYF

J: TRBJ1-6
V: TRBV7-9
size: .
D: .
DNA: TGTGCCAGCAGAGACAGCCATAACCTCCACTTT
CDR3: CASRDSHNLHF

J: TRBJ2-7
V: TRBV5-5
size: .
D: TRBD1
DNA: TGTGCCAGCAGAGGTACAGGGGGCTCGCCCTACGAGCAGTACTTC
CDR3: CASRGTGGSPYEQYF

J: TRBJ1-1
V: TRBV6-2/TRBV6-3
size: few
D: .
DNA: TGTGCCAGCGGACAAGTTGGCGACACTGAAGCTTTCTTT
CDR3: CASGQVGDTEAFF

J: TRBJ2-3
V: TRBV20-1
size: few
D: TRBD2
DNA: TGCAGTGCTAGAGCGAATCTAGCGGCTTACACAGATACGCAGTATTTT
CDR3: CSARANLAAYTDTQYF

J: TRBJ2-3
V: TRBV7-2
size: many
D: .
DNA: TGTGCCAGCAGCCCCAGAAGAGATACGCAGTATTTT
CDR3: CASSPRRDTQYF

J: TRBJ2-1
V: TRBV3-1
size: .
D: TRBD2
DNA: TGTGCCAGCAGCACGAATTTTCCGACTAGCGGGAGGTACGGTTCGGATGAGCAGTTCTTC
CDR3: CASSTNFPTSGRYGSDEQFF

J: TRBJ2-7
V: TRBV11-2
size: few
D: TRBD2
DNA: TGTGCCAGCAGCTTAGGGGAGGGACTAATCTACGAGCAGTACTTC
CDR3: CASSLGEGLIYEQYF

J: TRBJ1-1
V: TRBV12-3/TRBV12-4
size: .
D: TRBD1
DNA: TGTGCCAGCAGTACGGACAGGGGAGGCACTGAAGCTTTCTTT
CDR3: CASSTDRGGTEAFF

J: TRBJ2-5
V: TRBV9
size: .
D: .
DNA: TGTGCCAGCAGCGTATCAAGCCTTTTGGGGGAGACCCAGTACTTC
CDR3: CASSVSSLLGETQYF

J: TRBJ2-7
V: TRBV12-3/TRBV12-4
size: many
D: .
DNA: TGTGCCAGCAGTACAGTATACGAGCAGTACTTC
CDR3: CASSTVYEQYF

J: TRBJ2-1
V: TRBV7-8
size: few
D: .
DNA: TGTGCCAGCAGCGGGGGGAAGAATGAGCAGTTCTTC
CDR3: CASSGGKNEQFF

J: TRBJ2-5
V: TRBV12-5
size: .
D: TRBD2
DNA: TGTGCTAGTTCCTCCGAACTAGCGGGATTAGAGGAGACCCAGTACTTC
CDR3: CASSSELAGLEETQYF

J: TRBJ1-2
V: TRBV5-1
size: many
D: .
DNA: TGCGCCAGCAGTCTTATCCGCTCCTATGGCTACACCTTC
CDR3: CASSLIRSYGYTF

J: TRBJ2-1
V: TRBV12-3/TRBV12-4
size: many
D: TRBD1
DNA: TGTGCCAGCATCGACAGGGTCTCTGGCAATGAGCAGTTCTTC
CDR3: CASIDRVSGNEQFF

J: TRBJ2-1
V: TRBV20-1
size: few
D: TRBD2
DNA: TGCAGTGCGACAGGGACTAGCGGGGGACTAGTCTCCTACAATGAGCAGTTCTTC
CDR3: CSATGTSGGLVSYNEQFF

J: TRBJ1-2
V: TRBV7-9
size: few
D: .
DNA: TGTGCCAGCAGCTTGTCCTCCCAGGACTATGGCTACACCTTC
CDR3: CASSLSSQDYGYTF

J: TRBJ1-1
V: TRBV25-1
size: many
D: .
DNA: TGTGCCAGCAGTGAATTCGGGGAATGGGCTTTCTTT
CDR3: CASSEFGEWAFF

J: TRBJ2-1
V: TRBV5-5
size: .
D: .
DNA: TGTGCCAGCAGCGGGGAGGGGGGGCAGTTCTTC
CDR3: CASSGEGGQFF

J: TRBJ1-1
V: TRBV7-9
size: many
D: .
DNA: TGTGCCAGCAGCCGAGACTACACTGAAGCTTTCTTT
CDR3: CASSRDYTEAFF

J: TRBJ1-4
V: TRBV6-1
size: few
D: .
DNA: TGTGCCACCTCGTCTACAGCCTCAACTAATGAAAAACTGTTTTTT
CDR3: CATSSTASTNEKLFF

J: TRBJ2-2
V: TRBV11-3
size: few
D: .
DNA: TGTGCCAGCAGCTTATCCGGCCGGGGGCAGGACACCGGGGAGCTGTTTTTT
CDR3: CASSLSGRGQDTGELFF

J: TRBJ2-4
V: TRBV7-9
size: many
D: TRBD2
DNA: TGTGCCAGCAGCAATCCATTATATGGTAGGGAGGGAAACATTCAGTACTTC
CDR3: CASSNPLYGREGNIQYF

J: TRBJ2-1
V: TRBV5-1
size: many
D: TRBD2
DNA: TGCGCCTCCACGGGGACTAGCGGGATGGATGAGCAGTTCTTC
CDR3: CASTGTSGMDEQFF

J: TRBJ2-1
V: TRBV11-2
size: few
D: TRBD1
DNA: TGTGCCAGCAGCCTGGGGACAGGGGGCAGCGATGAGCAGTTCTTC
CDR3: CASSLGTGGSDEQFF

J: TRBJ1-1
V: TRBV4-1
size: many
D: .
DNA: TGCGCCAGCAGCCAAGGGACAGCTCCCTCGACTGAAGCTTTCTTT
CDR3: CASSQGTAPSTEAFF

J: TRBJ1-5
V: TRBV5-5
size: few
D: .
DNA: TGTGCCAGCAGCCCGGCGCGGCCGGGTATCCAGCCCCAGCATTTT
CDR3: CASSPARPGIQPQHF

J: TRBJ2-3
V: TRBV7-7
size: .
D: .
DNA: TGTGCTAGCAGCTGCCGTGGTCTAATAGTGAACGCAGATACGCAGTATTTT
CDR3: CASSCRGLIVNADTQYF

J: TRBJ2-5
V: TRBV20-1
size: many
D: .
DNA: TGCAGTGCTATCCCAGGCGGGGAAGGAGAGACCCAGTACTTC
CDR3: CSAIPGGEGETQYF

J: TRBJ2-3
V: TRBV12-3/TRBV12-4
size: many
D: TRBD1
DNA: TGTGCCAGCAGACCCGACAGGGGTGGTTCAGATACGCAGTATTTT
CDR3: CASRPDRGGSDTQYF

J: TRBJ2-3
V: TRBV6-5
size: .
D: .
DNA: TGTGCCAGCAGTTATAATCCCACAGATACGCAGTATTTT
CDR3: CASSYNPTDTQYF

J: TRBJ1-2
V: TRBV6-1
size: .
D: TRBD1
DNA: TGTGCCAGCAAAACCCGGGACAGGGACTATGGCTACACCTTC
CDR3: CASKTRDRDYGYTF

J: TRBJ1-1
V: TRBV6-1
size: few
D: TRBD1
DNA: TGTGCCAGCTGGGGCAGGGGGTTGGAGACTTTCTTT
CDR3: CASWGRGLETFF

J: TRBJ2-1
V: TRBV29-1
size: .
D: TRBD2
DNA: TGCAGCGTTGAGGGACTAGCGGATGTCTCCTACAATGAGCAGTTCTTC
CDR3: CSVEGLADVSYNEQFF

J: TRBJ2-3
V: TRBV7-9
size: many
D: .
DNA: TGTGCCAGCAGCTTATTCGGGGCCTCTGGCACAGATACGCAGTATTTT
CDR3: CASSLFGASGTDTQYF

J: TRBJ2-1
V: TRBV30
size: .
D: .
DNA: TGTGCCTGGGCGCTTGAGGGAGGTAAAGAGCAGTTCTTC
CDR3: CAWALEGGKEQFF

J: TRBJ2-1
V: TRBV11-2
size: many
D: .
DNA: TGTGCCAGCAGCCCCGGCCCTCCCGGACAGTTCTTC
CDR3: CASSPGPPGQFF

J: TRBJ1-2
V: TRBV11-2
size: few
D: TRBD1
DNA: TGTGCCAGCAGCCCGGACAGGAGGGGCTACACCTTC
CDR3: CASSPDRRGYTF

J: TRBJ2-1
V: TRBV7-2
size: .
D: TRBD2
DNA: TGTGCCAGCAGCCCACTAGCGGGAGTCTACAATGAGCAGTTCTTC
CDR3: CASSPLAGVYNEQFF

J: TRBJ2-3
V: TRBV27
size: many
D: .
DNA: TGTGCCAGCAGTTCCTTAGCGTTGGGACGACTAGCAGATACGCAGTATTTT
CDR3: CASSSLALGRLADTQYF

J: TRBJ1-6
V: TRBV6-2/TRBV6-3
size: many
D: .
DNA: TGTGCCAGCAGCTCAACCACGCTAACTAATTCACCCCTCCACTTT
CDR3: CASSSTTLTNSPLHF

J: TRBJ2-2
V: TRBV11-3
size: .
D: TRBD2
DNA: TGTGCCAGCAGCAGAGGGACTAGGAACACCGGGGAGCTGTTTTTT
CDR3: CASSRGTRNTGELFF

J: TRBJ2-1
V: TRBV12-3/TRBV12-4
size: many
D: .
DNA: TGTGCCAGCAGTTTCCCGGGAGCTAATGAGCAGTTCTTC
CDR3: CASSFPGANEQFF

J: TRBJ2-7
V: TRBV11-2
size: many
D: .
DNA: TGTGCCAGCAGCGGCCTTTCCTACGAGCAGTACTTC
CDR3: CASSGLSYEQYF

J: TRBJ2-7
V: TRBV12-5
size: .
D: TRBD1
DNA: TGTGCTAGTGGTTTGGGACAGGGTCCTGAAGGAGGGCAGTACTTC
CDR3: CASGLGQGPEGGQYF

J: TRBJ1-1
V: TRBV2
size: .
D: .
DNA: TGTGCCAGAGGGGACAATTTCGCTGAAGCTTTCTTT
CDR3: CARGDNFAEAFF

J: TRBJ2-1
V: TRBV7-7
size: many
D: .
DNA: TGTGCCAGCAGCAATACAATTTACAATGAGCAGTTCTTC
CDR3: CASSNTIYNEQFF

J: TRBJ2-1
V: TRBV13
size: .
D: TRBD2
DNA: TGTGCCAGCACTAGCGGGGGGGCCCATGAGCAGTTCTTC
CDR3: CASTSGGAHEQFF